This T cell receptor (beta chain) was sequenced for a study of T cell changes during pregnancy in multiple sclerosis. Only in-frame clones appear in the TCRdb table, and some are missing; sequencing was by immunoSEQ multiplex PCR. The sample consists of about 70,000 clones, around 92% of them appearing once. V lost 5 bases, J lost 8 bases, and 10 bases stayed unmatched. This CDR3 contains 14 residues. Looked up from germline, CDR1 is MNHEY and CDR2 is SMNVEV (reference sequence). This clone has a single count. This sequence was found in a female donor in good health, enrolled as a control in a pregnancy study. The chain recombines TRBV27 with TRBJ1-2; 8 bases are shared with TRBD1. Sequencing used CD8+ T cells from peripheral blood mononuclear cells, obtained in the third trimester of pregnancy. For the CDR3, the DNA is TGTGCCAGCAGTCCGGATCAGGGGGCGTTGGGCTACACCTTC. Translated: CASSPDQGALGYTF.